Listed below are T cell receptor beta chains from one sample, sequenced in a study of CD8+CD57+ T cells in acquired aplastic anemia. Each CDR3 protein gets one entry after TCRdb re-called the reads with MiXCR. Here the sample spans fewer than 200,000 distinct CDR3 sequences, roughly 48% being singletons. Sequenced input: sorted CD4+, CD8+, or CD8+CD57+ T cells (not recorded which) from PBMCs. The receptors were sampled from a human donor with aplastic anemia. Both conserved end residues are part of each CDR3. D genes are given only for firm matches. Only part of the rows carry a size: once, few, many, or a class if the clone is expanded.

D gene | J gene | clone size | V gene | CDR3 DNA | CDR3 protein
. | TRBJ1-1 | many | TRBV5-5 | TGTGCCAGCAGCTTGTCCCTCCTATCGGTGGTCGCTTTCTTT | CASSLSLLSVVAFF
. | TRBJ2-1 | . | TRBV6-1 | TGTGCCAGCAGTGTTTTCCCACTAGCTCAAAGCAATGAGCAGCTCTTC | CASSVFPLAQSNEQLF
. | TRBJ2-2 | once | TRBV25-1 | TGTGCCAGCAGTGAATACGGGCTAGCGAACACCGGGGAGCTGTTTTTT | CASSEYGLANTGELFF
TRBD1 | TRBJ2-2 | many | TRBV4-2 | TGTGCCAGCAGCAGGGTCCAAGGACAGGGACACACCGGGGAGCTGTTTTTT | CASSRVQGQGHTGELFF
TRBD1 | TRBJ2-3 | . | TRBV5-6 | TGTGCCAGCAGCGGGGACAGTTTTTGGGATACGCAGTATTTT | CASSGDSFWDTQYF
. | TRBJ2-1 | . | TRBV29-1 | TGCAGCGTTGCCTCGAGACCGAGCTTGCTAGACGAGCAGTTCTTC | CSVASRPSLLDEQFF
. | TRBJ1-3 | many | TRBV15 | TGTGCCACCAGAGAAAGGGGTCCCTCTGGAAACACCATATATTTT | CATRERGPSGNTIYF
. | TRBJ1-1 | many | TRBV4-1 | TGCGCCAGCAGCCAAGTGGTGTTGGAGAGCAGGAACACTGAAGCTTTCTTT | CASSQVVLESRNTEAFF
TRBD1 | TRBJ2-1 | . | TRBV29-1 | TGCAGCGTTGACGGGTTGGGGACAGGGTACAATGAGCAGTTCTTC | CSVDGLGTGYNEQFF
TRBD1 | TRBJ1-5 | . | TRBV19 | TGTGCCAGTAGTGCGGGACAGGGATCGCCCCAGCATTTT | CASSAGQGSPQHF
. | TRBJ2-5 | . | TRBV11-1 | TGTGCCAGCACCTCGAGTCGTGAGACCCAGTACTTC | CASTSSRETQYF
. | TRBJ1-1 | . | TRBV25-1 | TGTGCCAGTGAAGGGAGTCAGGCTTTCTTT | CASEGSQAFF
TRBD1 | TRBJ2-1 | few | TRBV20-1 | TGCAGTGCTTGGGACAGGGTATACAATGAGCAGTTCTTC | CSAWDRVYNEQFF
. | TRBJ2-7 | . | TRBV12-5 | TGTGCTAGTGGCCCGTATGTCTCCGAGCAGTACTTC | CASGPYVSEQYF
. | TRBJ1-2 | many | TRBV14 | TGTGCCAGCAGTCAAGACAGCTCCTATGGCTACACCTTC | CASSQDSSYGYTF
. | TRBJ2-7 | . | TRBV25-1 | TGTGCCAGCAAATTCAGGCACGAGCAGTACTTC | CASKFRHEQYF
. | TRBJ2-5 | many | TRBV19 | TGTGCCAGTAGTTCAGGGGCCGCATTTCAAGAGACCCAGTACTTC | CASSSGAAFQETQYF
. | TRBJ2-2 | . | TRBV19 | TGTGCCAGTAGTCCCCAAGGCATCGGGGAGCTGTTTTTT | CASSPQGIGELFF
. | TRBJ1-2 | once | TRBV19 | TGTGCCAGTAGTATAAGGGGGATCTATGGCTACACCTTC | CASSIRGIYGYTF
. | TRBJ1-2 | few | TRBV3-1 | TGTGCCAGCAGTCCCCAACCAACAGGGTTCACCTCTGGCTACACCTTC | CASSPQPTGFTSGYTF
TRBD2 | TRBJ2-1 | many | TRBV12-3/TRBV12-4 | TGTGCCAGCAGCTTACTAGCGGGCAATGAGCAGTTCTTC | CASSLLAGNEQFF
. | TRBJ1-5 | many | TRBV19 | TGTGCCAGTAATAGGGATTATACAGGTCAGCCCCAGCATTTT | CASNRDYTGQPQHF
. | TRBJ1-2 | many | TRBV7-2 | TGTGCCAGCAGCTTAGCGACCCGCGGCTACACCTTC | CASSLATRGYTF
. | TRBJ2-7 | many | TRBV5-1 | TGCGCCAGCAGCTGGACTGGGGGCAGGAACGAGCAGTACTTC | CASSWTGGRNEQYF
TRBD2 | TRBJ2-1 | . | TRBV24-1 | TGTGCCACCACAAGCGGGGTGAACTACAATGAGCAGTTCTTC | CATTSGVNYNEQFF
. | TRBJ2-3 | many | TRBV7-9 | TGTGCCAGCAGCTTAGGCGGGCTCTTGGGAGATACGCAGTATTTT | CASSLGGLLGDTQYF
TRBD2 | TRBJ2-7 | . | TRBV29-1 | TGCAGCGTTGATCTAGGGCTAGCGGGGGGGCCCAACTACGAGCAGTACTTC | CSVDLGLAGGPNYEQYF
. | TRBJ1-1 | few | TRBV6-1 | TGTGCCAGCAGACCCGCAGGGTTCTATATGAACACTGAAGCTTTCTTT | CASRPAGFYMNTEAFF
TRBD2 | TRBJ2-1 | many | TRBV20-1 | TGCAGTGCTAGAGAAAGCGGGGCGGGGAATGAGCAGTTCTTC | CSARESGAGNEQFF
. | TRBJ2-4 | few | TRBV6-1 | TGTGCCAGCAGTCCTACTAGCTACATTCAGTACTTC | CASSPTSYIQYF
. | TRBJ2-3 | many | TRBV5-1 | TGCGCCAGCAGCTTGGGAGGACTTCTCAGCACAGATACGCAGTATTTT | CASSLGGLLSTDTQYF
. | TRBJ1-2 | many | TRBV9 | TGTGCCAGCAGCGTAGCTTTCTCCCTCGGGTATGGCTACACCTTC | CASSVAFSLGYGYTF
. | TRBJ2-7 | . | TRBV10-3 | TGTGCCATCAGTGAGTCAATGAGGGGGGAGCAGTACTTC | CAISESMRGEQYF
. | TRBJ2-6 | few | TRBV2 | TGTGCCAGCAGCCTAGACGGTTCAGGGGCCAACGTCCTGACTTTC | CASSLDGSGANVLTF
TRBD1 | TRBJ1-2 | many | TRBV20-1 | TGCAGTGCGCGGGACAGGGGGTCATATGGCTACACCTTC | CSARDRGSYGYTF
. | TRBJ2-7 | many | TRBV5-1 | TGCGCCAGCAGCTTGGCCGAAGGGGGCGGGGGACGGGAGCAGTACTTC | CASSLAEGGGGREQYF
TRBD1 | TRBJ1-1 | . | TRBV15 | TGTGCCACCAGCAGTGCTACAAGGACAGGGGGGAAGACTGAAGCTTTCTTT | CATSSATRTGGKTEAFF
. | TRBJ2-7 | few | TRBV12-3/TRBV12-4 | TGTGCCAGCAGTTTCCAGGGACTGATTCCCTACGAGCAGTACTTC | CASSFQGLIPYEQYF
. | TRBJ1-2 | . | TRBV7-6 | TGTGCCAGCAGCTTAGAGCCGACAGGTGAAGGCTACACCTTC | CASSLEPTGEGYTF
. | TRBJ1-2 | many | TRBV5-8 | TGTGCCAGCAGCTTGGTACAGGGACCTTATGGCTACACCTTC | CASSLVQGPYGYTF
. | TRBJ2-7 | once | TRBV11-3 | TGTGCCAGCAGCCCGGCGTTTACCTACGAGCAGTACTTC | CASSPAFTYEQYF
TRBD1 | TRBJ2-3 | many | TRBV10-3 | TGTGCCATCAGTGAGTCAGGGACAGGGGTAGATACGCAGTATTTT | CAISESGTGVDTQYF
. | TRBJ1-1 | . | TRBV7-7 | TGTGCCAGCAGCATTAGCATGAACACTGAAGCTTTCTTT | CASSISMNTEAFF
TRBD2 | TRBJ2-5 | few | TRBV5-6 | TGTGCCAGCAGTCCTACTAGCGAGGAGACCCAGTACTTC | CASSPTSEETQYF
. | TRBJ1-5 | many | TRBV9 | TGTGCCAGCAGCGTAACCGACAATCAGCCCCAGCATTTT | CASSVTDNQPQHF
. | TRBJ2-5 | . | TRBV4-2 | TGTGCCAGCAGCCAAGAGAGGCAGGGCTTCCAAGAGACCCAGTACTTC | CASSQERQGFQETQYF
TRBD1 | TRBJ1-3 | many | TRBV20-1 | TGCAGTGCTAGGAAGACAGGGAGGGGGAGCTCTGGAAACACCATATATTTT | CSARKTGRGSSGNTIYF
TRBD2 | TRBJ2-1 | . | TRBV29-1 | TGCAGCGTTGAAGGACTAGCGGGGGCTCCTTACAATGAGCAGTTCTTC | CSVEGLAGAPYNEQFF
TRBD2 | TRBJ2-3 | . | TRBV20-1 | TGCAGTGCTAGCGGGGACTACACAGATACGCAGTATTTT | CSASGDYTDTQYF
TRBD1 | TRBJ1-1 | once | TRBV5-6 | TGTGCCAGCAGCGGAAACAGGGGGCGCTTGGCTGAAGCTTTCTTT | CASSGNRGRLAEAFF
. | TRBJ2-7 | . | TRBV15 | TGTGCCACCAGCAGAGATCAGGTTCTCCACGAGCAGTACTTC | CATSRDQVLHEQYF
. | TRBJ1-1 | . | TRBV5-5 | TGTGCCTCAGATTACACTGAAGCTTTCTTT | CASDYTEAFF
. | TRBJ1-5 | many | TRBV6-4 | TGTGCCAGCAGTGAGAGGGGCGGGAGCAATCAGCCCCAGCATTTT | CASSERGGSNQPQHF
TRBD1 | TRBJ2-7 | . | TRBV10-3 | TGTGCCACCGAAGACAGGGGACTCTCCTACGAGCAGTACTTC | CATEDRGLSYEQYF
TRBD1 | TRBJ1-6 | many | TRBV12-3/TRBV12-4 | TGTGCCAGCCGGGACAGGCTGAGTGGGGCACCCCTCCACTTT | CASRDRLSGAPLHF
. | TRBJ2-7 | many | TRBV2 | TGTGCCAGCAATACGGGCAGGGTCGAGCAGTACTTC | CASNTGRVEQYF
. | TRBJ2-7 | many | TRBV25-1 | TGTGCCAGCAGTGCCTCCGGGTACGAGCAGTACTTC | CASSASGYEQYF
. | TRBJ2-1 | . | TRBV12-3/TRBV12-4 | TGTGCTAGCAGTTTAGGCGAGGCGTCGGGCGCCGAGCAGATCTTC | CASSLGEASGAEQIF
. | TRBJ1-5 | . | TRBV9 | TGTGCCAGCAGTCTTAGTCCAGGTCAGCCCCAGCATTTT | CASSLSPGQPQHF
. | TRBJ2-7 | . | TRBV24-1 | TGTGCCACCAGTGAGTCCGAGCACGAGCAGTACTTC | CATSESEHEQYF